These 17 T cell receptor beta chains were sequenced from one sample in a study of CD8+CD57+ T cells in acquired aplastic anemia (dated by TCRdb to the late 2010s). Expansion of CD8+CD57+ cells had been shown by flow cytometry in the patients chosen for sequencing. Sequencing was carried out with an Illumina HiSeq 2000. Genomic DNA served as template for TCR beta VDJ combination and CDR3 sequence profiling. Clones were called with MiXCR by TCRdb after fastp trimmed the public reads at Q25, and only in-frame beta chains were retained. One record per CDR3 amino acid sequence lists the most common genes and DNA. The sample contains hundreds of thousands of distinct CDR3 sequences, under 40% of them found a single time. The leading ten clones occupy approximately 0.82% of the sample. The sample was sorted CD4+, CD8+, or CD8+CD57+ T cells (not recorded which) from PBMCs. All receptors derive from a human donor with aplastic anemia.

This clonotype showed up just a few times. The chain uses TRBV19 and TRBJ1-1; D uncertain. CDR1 is LNHDA, CDR2 SQIVND, per germline (reference sequence). V was trimmed by 3 bases and J by 4 bases, leaving 9 bases between them. The CDR3 has 13 amino acids. This chain's CDR3 is CASSIDSGTEAFF. The CDR3 nucleotides are TGTGCCAGTAGTATTGATTCTGGCACTGAAGCTTTCTTT.

A note on this clonotype: With a much larger clone just one base away, this may be a read error. This chain links TRBV10-3 with TRBJ2-3; no definite D call. This CDR3 is 12 amino acids long. The germline V gene encodes CDR1 ENHRY and CDR2 SYGVKD. The DNA of the CDR3 is TGTGCCAGCAGTGAACATTTCTATACGCAGTATTTT. Encoded protein: CASSEHFYTQYF.

The chain combines TRBV9 with TRBJ2-3, with 13 bases identical to TRBD2. This CDR3 region has 16 residues. Germline values: CDR1 SGDLS, CDR2 YYNGEE. Germline trimming cut 3 bases from V and 4 bases from J; bases unmatched to any gene: 5. The CDR3 loop reads CASSATGTSGADTQYF. CDR3 nucleotide sequence: TGTGCCAGCAGCGCCACCGGGACTAGCGGGGCAGATACGCAGTATTTT.

The chain couples TRBV7-9 to TRBJ2-2; D is perhaps TRBD1 or TRBD2 (6 bases each). The germline V gene has CDR1 SEHNR and CDR2 FQNEAQ (reference sequence). The CDR3 loop spans 12 amino acids. Between the trimmed V and J ends, which lost 5 bases and 8 bases, there was a span of 9 bases. CDR3 coding DNA: TGTGCCAGCAGCGGCGGGACAGGGGAGCTGTTTTTT. Its protein product is CASSGGTGELFF.

Only a few counts were recorded for this clonotype. The chain combines TRBV12-3 or TRBV12-4 with TRBJ2-1, with TRBD2 matching 9 bases. The J segment lost 4 bases and the V segment lost 6 bases, leaving 7 bases of the junction unmatched. The CDR3 loop spans 15 amino acids. The CDR3 bases are TGTGCCAGCAGACGGTCAGGACTAGCGTACAATGAGCAGTTCTTC. This sequence encodes CASRRSGLAYNEQFF.

In its sample, this clonotype was seen a few times. CDR3 loop: CASSQGGSPILETQYF. In DNA, the CDR3 is TGTGCCAGCAGCCAAGGGGGATCCCCGATCTTGGAGACCCAGTACTTC. The V gene is TRBV14, the J gene TRBJ2-5; D is ambiguous. CDR3 length: 16 amino acids. The germline V and J ends were trimmed by 1 base and 5 bases, with 17 bases remaining between them. Germline V lookup: CDR1 SGHDN, CDR2 FVKESK.

This clonotype was recorded at least ten times. The chain employs TRBV19 and TRBJ1-3; D not resolved. The CDR3 has 12 amino acids. The ends were cut back, 7 bases at V and 2 bases at J, with 6 bases in the middle. Germline CDR1 reads LNHDA; CDR2 reads SQIVND (reference sequence). The DNA of the CDR3 is TGTGCCAGTAACTTCCCTGGAAACACCATATATTTT. Its protein is CASNFPGNTIYF.

This chain joins TRBV10-1 and TRBJ1-3; D is unclear. CDR1 and CDR2 from the germline V gene are WNHNN and SYGVQD (reference sequence). V shed 3 bases and J shed 4 bases, with 10 bases lying between them. This CDR3 spans 14 amino acids. The CDR3 DNA reads as TGCGCCAGCAGTGATGGAGGGATCGGAAACACCATATATTTT. This gives the protein CASSDGGIGNTIYF.

In this sample, this clonotype turned up many times. J is TRBJ1-2 and V is TRBV19, with a possible D match to TRBD1 (6 bases). Trimming took off 6 bases at V and 14 bases at J, with 16 bases between the two ends. Germline V CDR1 and CDR2: LNHDA, SQIVND (reference sequence). The CDR3 totals 11 residues. In DNA form, the CDR3 reads TGTGCCAGTAGGGAAAGACAGGAGGAGACCTTC. This sequence encodes CASRERQEETF.

This clonotype was recorded once. A junction end diverges from the germline sequence, so it may reflect a read error. J is TRBJ2-7 and V is TRBV12-3 or TRBV12-4, with 8 bases matching TRBD1. CDR3 size: 14 residues. CDR3 loop: CPSSYSGTGYEQYF. As DNA, the CDR3 is TGTCCCAGCAGTTACTCGGGGACAGGCTACGAGCAGTACTTC.

This chain connects TRBV25-1 to TRBJ1-6; 9 nucleotides align to TRBD1. The junction had 17 bases not matched to a gene; V was cut back by 5 bases and J by 0 bases. Germline V lookup: CDR1 MGHDK, CDR2 SYGVNS. The CDR3 runs to 21 residues. CDR3 in amino acids: CASSQTGGANPTLSYNSPLHF. CDR3 in DNA: TGTGCCAGCAGTCAAACAGGGGGCGCAAACCCCACCCTCTCCTATAATTCACCCCTCCACTTT.

The rearrangement joins TRBV27 to TRBJ1-4, with 7 bases identical to TRBD1. Trimming cost V 7 bases and J 3 bases; bases outside gene matches: 2. Germline CDR1 reads MNHEY; CDR2 reads SMNVEV (reference sequence). CDR3 length: 13 amino acids. The CDR3 loop is CASKGTANEKLFF. CDR3 in DNA: TGTGCCAGCAAGGGGACAGCTAATGAAAAACTGTTTTTT.

The rearrangement uses TRBV25-1 and TRBJ2-7, with TRBD1 matching over 10 bases. The V and J ends lost 4 bases and 9 bases, in that order; junction bases with no gene match: 9. The germline V gene encodes CDR1 MGHDK and CDR2 SYGVNS. The CDR3 is 14 amino acids. CDR3 region: CASSGPGQGMRQYF. The DNA of the CDR3 is TGTGCCAGCAGTGGCCCGGGACAGGGGATGCGGCAGTACTTC.

Worth noting for this clonotype: A much larger clone is a single base away; this may be a read error. V is TRBV7-9 and J is TRBJ1-1, with D unclear. Germline-derived CDR1 and CDR2 are SEHNR and FQNEAQ (reference sequence). The CDR3 runs to 13 residues. For the CDR3, the DNA is TGTTCCAGCAGCCAAACCAGGAACACTGAAGCTTTCTTT. Translating it yields CSSSQTRNTEAFF.

The gene calls are TRBV3-1 and TRBJ2-5, with 13 bases aligning to TRBD2. Germline CDR1 LGHDT, CDR2 YNNKEL (reference sequence). CDR3 length: 14 residues. Trimming took 7 bases from V and 5 from J; bases not matched to a gene: 4. For the CDR3, the DNA is TGTGCCAGCAACCGACTAGCGGGAGGCGAGACCCAGTACTTC. Translated, it gives CASNRLAGGETQYF.

The rearrangement joins TRBV20-1 to TRBJ2-5; either TRBD1 or TRBD2 may supply D (5 bases each). Trimming left V 0 bases short and J 1 base short, with 9 bases between. CDR1 and CDR2 (germline): DFQATT, SNEGSKA (reference sequence). CDR3 length equals 14 residues. The CDR3 sequence: CSARDFGGQETQYF. The CDR3 DNA reads TGCAGTGCTAGAGATTTTGGGGGCCAAGAGACCCAGTACTTC.

This clonotype appeared a few times. The rearrangement joins TRBV20-1 to TRBJ2-5; D might be TRBD2 (5 bases). The CDR3 length is 13 residues. V was cut by 3 bases and J by 1 base, with 9 bases left in between. CDR1 and CDR2 from the germline V gene are DFQATT and SNEGSKA (reference sequence). CDR3 amino acids: CSARDWGQETQYF. CDR3 in DNA: TGCAGTGCTAGGGACTGGGGCCAAGAGACCCAGTACTTC.